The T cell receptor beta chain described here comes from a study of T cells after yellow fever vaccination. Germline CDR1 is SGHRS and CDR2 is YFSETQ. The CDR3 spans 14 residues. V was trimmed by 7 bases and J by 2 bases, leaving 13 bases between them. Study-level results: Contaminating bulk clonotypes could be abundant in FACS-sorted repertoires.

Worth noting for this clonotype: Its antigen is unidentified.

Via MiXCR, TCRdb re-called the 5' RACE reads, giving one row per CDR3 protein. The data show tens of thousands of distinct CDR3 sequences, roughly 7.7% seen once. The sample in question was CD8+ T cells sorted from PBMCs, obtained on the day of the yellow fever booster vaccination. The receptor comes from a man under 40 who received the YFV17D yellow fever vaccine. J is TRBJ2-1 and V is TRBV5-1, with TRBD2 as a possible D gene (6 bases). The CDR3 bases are TGCGCCAGCGGTACTAGCTGGACCTACAATGAGCAGTTCTTC. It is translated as CASGTSWTYNEQFF.